Each of the 32 T cell receptor beta chains below was sequenced from the same sample in a study of long-term antiretroviral therapy in people with HIV (dated by TCRdb to between 2021 and 2022). The immunoSEQ hsTCRB v3.0 assay was used at survey level resolution to sequence the TRB variable region. Imported from immuneACCESS, the table was reduced by TCRdb to in-frame sequences with V and J called. These copies leave out some clones; in studies compared against another copy, an unresolved V gene accounts for under half, and the cause of the remainder is not known. The sample has tens of thousands of clones on record, approximately 80% of them singletons. Around 6.1% of the sample is held by the ten biggest clonotypes. The source material was unsorted PBMCs, sampled 0.6 years after starting antiretroviral therapy. The receptor source for this set is a young man with HIV.

The chain has TRBV5-5 and TRBJ2-2; D is perhaps TRBD1 or TRBD2 (5 bases each). Germline CDR1 SGHKS, CDR2 YYEKEE (reference sequence). The CDR3 spans 18 residues. V was shortened by 0 bases and J by 5 bases, with 20 bases between the two germline ends. The CDR3 loop reads CASSLGFPSGTLTGELFF. The DNA of the CDR3 is TGTGCCAGCAGCTTGGGGTTCCCTTCAGGGACGCTAACCGGGGAGCTGTTTTTT. The full variable domain, completed using reference TRBV5-5 and TRBJ2-2, is DAGVTQSPTHLIKTRGQQVTLRCSPISGHKSVSWYQQVLGQGPQFIFQYYEKEERGRGNFPDRFSARQFPNYSSELNVNALLLGDSALYLCASSLGFPSGTLTGELFFGEGSRLTVL.

The chain combines TRBV7-9 with TRBJ2-7; D could derive from TRBD1 or TRBD2 (5 bases each). The CDR3 contains 12 residues. Germline V CDR1 and CDR2: SEHNR, FQNEAQ (reference sequence). V lost 8 bases and J lost 0, with 8 bases in between. The CDR3 region is CASGDGSYEQYF. DNA for the CDR3: TGTGCCAGCGGGGACGGCTCCTACGAGCAGTACTTC.

The chain recombines TRBV28 with TRBJ1-5; D gene unclear. CDR1 MDHEN and CDR2 SYDVKM come from the germline V gene. Trimming stripped 2 bases from V and 1 base from J, with 6 bases between. The CDR3 runs to 14 residues. This CDR3 is CASSLRVSNQPQHF. The CDR3 DNA reads as TGTGCCAGCAGTTTAAGAGTGAGCAATCAGCCCCAGCATTTT.

The chain combines TRBV19 with TRBJ2-7; 11 nucleotides line up with TRBD2. Germline CDR1 and CDR2: LNHDA and SQIVND (reference sequence). V gave up 7 bases and J gave up 3 bases; unmatched junction bases: 8. The CDR3 loop spans 15 amino acids. CDR3 DNA sequence: TGTGCCAGTACGGTAACTAGCGGGAGTGTCTACGAGCAGTACTTC. This encodes CASTVTSGSVYEQYF.

This chain connects TRBV4-3 to TRBJ2-6, with D hard to call. The CDR3 is 15 residues long. The V gene's germline CDR1 is LGHNA and CDR2 YSLEER. Trimming stripped 5 bases from V and 3 bases from J, with 11 bases between. CDR3 bases: TGCGCCAGCAGCTACGGGCGAAGTGGGGCCAACGTCCTGACTTTC. Protein sequence: CASSYGRSGANVLTF.

V is TRBV5-4 and J is TRBJ2-1; D is undetermined. CDR1 is SGHNT and CDR2 is YYREEE in the germline V gene (reference sequence). Trimming removed 4 bases from V and 5 bases from J, with 7 bases in between. The CDR3 sequence is 12 residues long. The CDR3 region has the DNA TGTGCCAGCAGCAATCCTAACAATGAGCAGTTCTTC. Translating it yields CASSNPNNEQFF.

The CDR3 nucleotides read TGCGCCAGCAAGCAGTTGGGCCGGGAGACCCAGTACTTC. Amino acid sequence: CASKQLGRETQYF. The gene calls are TRBV5-1 and TRBJ2-5; no clear D. Germline CDR1 and CDR2: SGHRS and YFSETQ. V was shortened by 6 bases and J by 5 bases, with 14 bases between the two germline ends. CDR3 size: 13 residues.

V and J are TRBV5-4 and TRBJ2-1; D is ambiguous. This CDR3 comprises 12 residues. Germline lookup yields CDR1 SGHNT and CDR2 YYREEE (reference sequence). The V end lost 2 bases, the J end lost 6 bases, and 6 bases lay between the germline ends. The CDR3 DNA reads as TGTGCCAGCAGCTTACAACTCAATGAGCAGTTCTTC. This encodes CASSLQLNEQFF.

The J gene is TRBJ2-7, the V gene TRBV28; D gene uncertain. Looked up from germline, CDR1 is MDHEN and CDR2 is SYDVKM. Trimming shortened V by 7 bases and J by 3 bases, and 10 bases separated the two germline ends. The CDR3 length is 12 residues. CDR3 protein: CASTSTNYEQYF. CDR3 bases: TGTGCCAGCACCAGCACGAACTACGAGCAGTACTTC.

The table lists this clone with a count of one. The chain combines TRBV4-3 with TRBJ2-7, with TRBD1 as a possible D gene (6 bases). Germline assignment: CDR1 LGHNA and CDR2 YSLEER. V gave up 4 bases and J gave up 3 bases, with 16 bases separating them. The CDR3 is made up of 15 amino acids. CDR3: CASSPPPRDNYEQYF. CDR3 nucleotides: TGCGCCAGCAGCCCCCCCCCACGGGACAACTACGAGCAGTACTTC.

The V gene is TRBV6-4, the J gene TRBJ2-5; no definite D call. The germline V gene encodes CDR1 MRHNA and CDR2 SNTAGT. Trimming took off 9 bases at V and 0 bases at J, with 5 bases between the two ends. CDR3 size: 11 residues. The CDR3 here is CARPYQETQYF. CDR3 nucleotide sequence: TGTGCCAGACCGTACCAAGAGACCCAGTACTTC.

The chain combines TRBV6-5 with TRBJ2-2; 9 bases are shared with TRBD1. After removal of 6 bases from V and 6 bases from J, the junction contained 8 bases not matched to a gene. This CDR3 contains 15 residues. Germline lookup yields CDR1 MNHEY and CDR2 SVGAGI. The CDR3 DNA follows: TGTGCCAGCAGCAAACAGGGGGCGCAAGCCGGGGAGCTGTTTTTT. Its protein is CASSKQGAQAGELFF.

The chain uses TRBV28 and TRBJ2-7; 7 nucleotides match TRBD1. Per germline, CDR1 MDHEN and CDR2 SYDVKM. This CDR3 has 15 amino acids. V lost 6 bases, J lost 1 base, and 9 bases stayed unmatched. The CDR3 here is CASSKRGRRSYEQYF. The DNA for the CDR3 is TGTGCCAGCAGCAAAAGGGGGCGTAGGTCCTACGAGCAGTACTTC.

This sequence joins TRBV10-3 and TRBJ2-3; TRBD2 matches 9 bases. V dropped 2 bases and J dropped 0; count of bases not matched to a gene: 6. This CDR3 has 17 residues. Germline V gene sequence: CDR1 ENHRY, CDR2 SYGVKD. This CDR3 is CAISEIAGDSSTDTQYF. The CDR3 DNA reads TGTGCCATCAGTGAGATAGCGGGGGATTCTAGCACAGATACGCAGTATTTT.

The chain recombines TRBV5-1 with TRBJ2-3, with TRBD1 matching 9 bases. Germline loops: CDR1 SGHRS, CDR2 YFSETQ. The CDR3 loop spans 15 amino acids. V was clipped by 5 bases and J by 0 bases; unmatched bases: 4. The CDR3 sequence is CASRQGAQSTDTQYF. In nucleotides, the CDR3 is TGCGCCAGCAGACAGGGGGCGCAAAGCACAGATACGCAGTATTTT.

This chain uses TRBV13 with TRBJ2-1; D is unresolved. Germline-derived CDR1 and CDR2 are PRHDT and FYEKMQ (reference sequence). There are 12 residues in the CDR3. Trimming took 5 bases from V and 6 from J, leaving 8 bases between them. As DNA, the CDR3 is TGTGCCAGCAGCGACCGGCCCAATGAGCAGTTCTTC. Its translation is CASSDRPNEQFF.

The chain combines TRBV28 with TRBJ2-7; TRBD1 aligns across 8 bases. V trimming: 7 bases; J trimming: 1 base; junction bases outside the gene matches: 6. CDR3 length equals 14 residues. Germline values: CDR1 MDHEN, CDR2 SYDVKM. For the CDR3, the DNA is TGTGCCAGCACCCGCAGGGGGCCGTCCTACGAGCAGTACTTC. Protein: CASTRRGPSYEQYF.

This chain uses TRBV27 with TRBJ1-1, with D tentatively TRBD1 (5 bases). The germline CDR1 and CDR2 sequences are MNHEY and SMNVEV (reference sequence). The V and J ends lost 8 bases and 4 bases respectively, with 17 bases between them. The CDR3 totals 14 residues. The CDR3 spells CASGRRAGSTEAFF. CDR3 DNA sequence: TGTGCCAGCGGGCGTCGGGCAGGGAGCACTGAAGCTTTCTTT.

The chain is built from TRBV19 and TRBJ2-2, with TRBD1 identical over 8 bases. J lost 1 base, V lost 5 bases, and 0 bases had no gene match. The CDR3 runs to 14 residues. Germline CDR1 and CDR2: LNHDA and SQIVND (reference sequence). As DNA, the CDR3 is TGTGCCAGTAGTGACAGGGGGAACACCGGGGAGCTGTTTTTT. Translating gives CASSDRGNTGELFF.

The genes are TRBV6-4 and TRBJ1-2; D is unclear. Germline V lookup: CDR1 MRHNA, CDR2 SNTAGT. V was trimmed by 4 bases and J by 8 bases, leaving 11 bases between them. The CDR3 sequence is 12 residues long. The CDR3 loop is CASSGRLWGYTF. In DNA form, the CDR3 reads TGTGCCAGCAGTGGAAGATTATGGGGCTACACCTTC.

This chain links TRBV19 with TRBJ2-6; 7 bases match TRBD1. CDR3 size: 18 residues. Trimming at V came to 4 bases and at J to 0 bases, leaving 9 bases not matched to a gene. Germline-derived CDR1 and CDR2 are LNHDA and SQIVND (reference sequence). CDR3 in DNA: TGTGCCAGTAGTACCGCCGGGACAGTGATCTCTGGGGCCAACGTCCTGACTTTC. It codes for CASSTAGTVISGANVLTF. Filled out from reference TRBV19 and TRBJ2-6, the complete variable domain reads DGGITQSPKYLFRKEGQNVTLSCEQNLNHDAMYWYRQDPGQGLRLIYYSQIVNDFQKGDIAEGYSVSREKKESFPLTVTSAQKNPTAFYLCASSTAGTVISGANVLTFGAGSRLTVL.

V is TRBV6-5 and J is TRBJ2-3; D ambiguous. Trimming stripped 2 bases from V and 5 bases from J, with 17 bases between. CDR3 length: 16 residues. The germline CDR1 and CDR2 sequences are MNHEY and SVGAGI. CDR3 region: CASSYLSRGSRDTQYF. CDR3 nucleotides: TGTGCCAGCAGTTACCTTTCTCGTGGCTCCAGAGATACGCAGTATTTT.

The gene calls are TRBV30 and TRBJ2-3; 15 bases agree with TRBD2. Unmatched junction bases numbered 5, after V lost 4 bases and J lost 3 bases. CDR3 length: 16 amino acids. CDR1 and CDR2 from the germline V gene are GTSNPN and SVGIG (reference sequence). In DNA, the CDR3 is TGTGCCTGGAATCCGGGACTAGCGGGAGGAACAGATACGCAGTATTTT. Amino acid sequence: CAWNPGLAGGTDTQYF.

The chain combines TRBV4-2 with TRBJ1-3, with D tentatively TRBD1 (5 bases). The CDR3 is 16 amino acids. V was clipped by 0 bases and J by 10 bases, with 19 bases between them. The germline V gene has CDR1 LGHNA and CDR2 YNFKEQ. CDR3 residues: CASSQEEGARRGTIYF. CDR3 coding DNA: TGTGCCAGCAGCCAAGAGGAAGGAGCGCGGCGGGGGACCATATATTTT.

The rearrangement uses TRBV6-1 and TRBJ2-3; 9 bases are a match to TRBD2. V was clipped by 7 bases and J by 6 bases; unmatched bases: 8. CDR1 is MNHNS and CDR2 is SASEGT in the germline V gene. The CDR3 has 14 amino acids. In DNA form, the CDR3 reads TGTGCCAGCACGGCGGGAGGGCCTATCGATACGCAGTATTTT. This encodes CASTAGGPIDTQYF.

The genes are TRBV7-2 and TRBJ1-5; D remains ambiguous. Per the germline V gene, CDR1 is SGHTA and CDR2 is FQGNSA. The CDR3 is made up of 13 amino acids. V lost 4 bases, J lost 4 bases, and 8 bases lay in between. DNA of the CDR3: TGTGCCAGCAGCTCCACTCGAAATCAGCCCCAGCATTTT. It is translated as CASSSTRNQPQHF. Looking up the rest from reference TRBV7-2 and TRBJ1-5 gives the full variable domain: GAGVSQSPSNKVTEKGKDVELRCDPISGHTALYWYRQSLGQGLEFLIYFQGNSAPDKSGLPSDRFSAERTGGSVSTLTIQRTQQEDSAVYLCASSSTRNQPQHFGDGTRLSIL.

This chain links TRBV6-5 with TRBJ2-2; D is perhaps TRBD2 (5 bases). The V end lost 4 bases, the J end lost 5 bases, and 11 bases lay between the germline ends. CDR3 size: 14 residues. CDR1 and CDR2 (germline): MNHEY, SVGAGI. In DNA form, the CDR3 reads TGTGCCAGCAGTTCGGGAAGATCAACCGGGGAGCTGTTTTTT. Translated, it gives CASSSGRSTGELFF.

This clone was picked up one time. The chain recombines TRBV7-9 with TRBJ2-4; D is undetermined. The CDR3 is made up of 15 amino acids. The germline V and J ends were trimmed by 5 bases and 5 bases, with 16 bases remaining between them. Per the germline V gene, CDR1 is SEHNR and CDR2 is FQNEAQ (reference sequence). The CDR3 loop is CASSKYTRAQNIQYF. The CDR3 DNA reads as TGTGCCAGCAGCAAATATACCCGGGCCCAAAACATTCAGTACTTC. The complete variable domain, with remaining parts taken from reference TRBV7-9 and TRBJ2-4, reads DTGVSQNPRHKITKRGQNVTFRCDPISEHNRLYWYRQTLGQGPEFLTYFQNEAQLEKSRLLSDRFSAERPKGSFSTLEIQRTEQGDSAMYLCASSKYTRAQNIQYFGAGTRLSVL.

This clone is a singleton in its sample. The chain recombines TRBV23-1 with TRBJ2-7; TRBD1 matches 7 bases. TRBV23-1 is an ORF; its function is uncertain. Trimming cost V 5 bases and J 3 bases; bases outside gene matches: 4. The CDR3 loop spans 13 amino acids. DNA of the CDR3: TGCGCCAGCAGTTCGGGACAGCTCTACGAGCAGTACTTC. Protein: CASSSGQLYEQYF.

The rearrangement joins TRBV10-1 to TRBJ2-7; perhaps TRBD1 as D (5 bases). V lost 4 bases to trimming and J lost 11 bases, with 15 bases between them. CDR1 and CDR2 (germline): WNHNN, SYGVQD (reference sequence). This CDR3 region has 12 residues. DNA of the CDR3: TGCGCCAGCAGTGGGACACGCCATAGGAAGTACTTC. It translates to CASSGTRHRKYF.

This clone came up once. This chain's CDR3 is CASSPQWGEGYGYTF. The CDR3 DNA reads TGTGCCAGCAGCCCTCAGTGGGGGGAGGGGTATGGCTACACCTTC. This chain connects TRBV28 to TRBJ1-2, with D possibly TRBD1 on 5 matching bases. V was trimmed by 6 bases and J by 5 bases, leaving 19 bases between them. Looked up from germline, CDR1 is MDHEN and CDR2 is SYDVKM. The CDR3 is 15 residues long.

The genes are TRBV7-3 and TRBJ2-2, with a possible D match to TRBD1 (5 bases). Deletions cut 5 bases from V and 6 bases from J, with 16 bases between. CDR1 is SGHTA and CDR2 is FQGTGA in the germline V gene. This CDR3 region has 15 residues. The CDR3 loop is CASSPGQLGAGELFF. CDR3 in DNA: TGTGCCAGCAGCCCAGGGCAGCTTGGGGCCGGGGAGCTGTTTTTT.